These 20 T cell receptor beta chains were all obtained from the same sample, sequenced in a study of blood T cell repertoires in COVID-19. Assay: immunoSEQ multiplex PCR; the TCRdb copy retains only in-frame clones and omits some. The data contain just under 300,000 clones, around 86% of them singletons. Sequencing was carried out using peripheral blood. The source is a man between 65 and 85 years old with acute or convalescent COVID-19.

The rearrangement joins TRBV28 to TRBJ2-7; TRBD1 agrees at 11 bases. CDR1 MDHEN and CDR2 SYDVKM come from the germline V gene. The CDR3 is 14 amino acids. After removal of 6 bases from V and 5 bases from J, the junction contained 6 bases not matched to a gene. The CDR3 region has the DNA TGTGCCAGCAGGGGACAGGGGGATCCCCACGAGCAGTACTTC. Amino acid sequence: CASRGQGDPHEQYF.

This CDR3 reads CASSSGATDTQYF. For the CDR3, the DNA is TGTGCCAGCAGCTCAGGGGCCACAGATACGCAGTATTTT. The rearrangement links TRBV7-3 to TRBJ2-3; TRBD1 is a possible D gene (6 bases). Germline V gene sequence: CDR1 SGHTA, CDR2 FQGTGA. The V end was cut by 4 bases, the J end by 2 bases, with 7 bases between. CDR3 length: 13 amino acids.

The J gene is TRBJ2-7, the V gene TRBV6-5; TRBD1 matches at 8 bases. CDR3 size: 15 residues. In germline, CDR1 is MNHEY, CDR2 SVGAGI. Trimming took 6 bases from V and 0 from J; bases not matched to a gene: 7. The CDR3 region has the DNA TGTGCCAGCAGAACCCATACAGGGGGCTCCTACGAGCAGTACTTC. It specifies CASRTHTGGSYEQYF.

This sequence joins TRBV28 and TRBJ2-5, with 7 nucleotides matching TRBD1. The CDR3 runs 14 residues. CDR1 is MDHEN, CDR2 SYDVKM, per germline. J lost 0 bases, V lost 5 bases, and 3 bases had no gene match. The CDR3 spells CASSGQVYQETQYF. The DNA of the CDR3 is TGTGCCAGCAGTGGACAGGTGTACCAAGAGACCCAGTACTTC.

This chain uses TRBV10-2 with TRBJ2-4; no clear D gene. Germline lookup yields CDR1 WSHSY and CDR2 SAAADI. Between the trimmed V and J ends, which lost 2 bases and 6 bases, there was a span of 5 bases. This CDR3 region has 12 residues. The CDR3 DNA follows: TGCGCCAGCAGTGAGGTGGCAAACATTCAGTACTTC. This sequence encodes CASSEVANIQYF.

The chain is built from TRBV7-9 and TRBJ1-2, with 7 bases lining up with TRBD1. The CDR3 length is 16 residues. Germline values: CDR1 SEHNR, CDR2 FQNEAQ (reference sequence). V dropped 2 bases and J dropped 8; count of bases not matched to a gene: 14. The CDR3 DNA reads as TGTGCCAGCAGCTTACCTAGACAGGGAAGATTAAGGGGCTACACCTTC. Translating gives CASSLPRQGRLRGYTF.

This chain uses TRBV5-5 with TRBJ2-1; 12 bases align to TRBD2. J was trimmed by 4 bases and V by 3 bases; bases with no gene match: 17. There are 20 residues in the CDR3. Germline lookup yields CDR1 SGHKS and CDR2 YYEKEE (reference sequence). The CDR3 loop reads CASSSRSSTSGSPLYNEQFF. The DNA of the CDR3 is TGTGCCAGCAGCTCCCGCTCGTCGACTAGCGGGAGTCCATTATACAATGAGCAGTTCTTC.

The chain employs TRBV19 and TRBJ2-3; 7 positions match TRBD1. Germline V CDR1 and CDR2: LNHDA, SQIVND (reference sequence). The CDR3 has 15 amino acids. V shed 6 bases, J shed 4 bases, and the junction held 10 bases outside the gene matches. The CDR3 region is CASRTGSTQSDTQYF. Here the CDR3 DNA reads TGTGCCAGTAGGACAGGGTCCACACAGTCAGATACGCAGTATTTT.

The rearrangement uses TRBV18 and TRBJ2-7; D possibly corresponds to TRBD2 (6 bases). The V and J ends lost 6 bases and 4 bases respectively, with 10 bases between them. The CDR3 runs to 12 residues. Germline CDR1 KGHSH, CDR2 LQKENI. The CDR3 loop is CASSAGMYEQYF. The CDR3 DNA is TGTGCCAGCTCGGCGGGGATGTACGAGCAGTACTTC.

This chain connects TRBV28 to TRBJ1-6; the D gene is possibly TRBD1 (5 bases). The V gene's germline CDR1 is MDHEN and CDR2 SYDVKM. The V end lost 4 bases, the J end lost 7 bases, and 17 bases lay between the germline ends. This CDR3 region has 16 residues. DNA of the CDR3: TGTGCCAGCAGTTCGGTCCGGAGGGGAAGCAATTCACCCCTCCACTTT. Residues: CASSSVRRGSNSPLHF.

V gene TRBV6-2 or TRBV6-3 combines with J gene TRBJ2-2, with TRBD2 identical over 8 bases. V lost 1 base and J lost 4; bases outside the gene matches: 8. Germline assignment: CDR1 MNHEY and CDR2 SVGEGT. The CDR3 is 17 amino acids. The CDR3 DNA reads as TGTGCCAGCAGTTACTTTCCGCGGGAGGTACGCACCGGGGAGCTGTTTTTT. Its protein product is CASSYFPREVRTGELFF.

This chain connects TRBV5-1 to TRBJ2-7, with TRBD1 as a possible D gene (6 bases). Trimming cost V 4 bases and J 1 base, with 9 bases left between them. The CDR3 is made up of 13 amino acids. Germline assignment: CDR1 SGHRS and CDR2 YFSETQ. The CDR3 protein is CASSVDRSYEQYF. In DNA form, the CDR3 reads TGCGCCAGCAGCGTGGACAGATCCTACGAGCAGTACTTC.

The chain joins TRBV9 to TRBJ2-1; 10 bases fit TRBD2. Germline-derived CDR1 and CDR2 are SGDLS and YYNGEE. The CDR3 has 16 amino acids. V lost 0 bases, J lost 2 bases, and 2 bases stayed unmatched. The CDR3 reads CASSVALAGTYNEQFF. In DNA, the CDR3 is TGTGCCAGCAGCGTAGCACTAGCGGGGACCTACAATGAGCAGTTCTTC.

This chain uses TRBV7-9 with TRBJ2-7; D remains ambiguous. CDR3 length: 13 amino acids. The V and J ends lost 9 bases and 3 bases respectively, with 15 bases between them. Per the germline V gene, CDR1 is SEHNR and CDR2 is FQNEAQ (reference sequence). CDR3 region: CASRQANNYEQYF. CDR3 in DNA: TGTGCCAGTCGGCAGGCAAATAACTACGAGCAGTACTTC.

This rearrangement joins TRBV5-4 to TRBJ2-7; 8 bases line up with TRBD1. The junction had 4 bases not matched to a gene; V was cut back by 0 bases and J by 2 bases. The CDR3 is made up of 15 amino acids. From germline, CDR1 is SGHNT and CDR2 YYREEE (reference sequence). In DNA form, the CDR3 reads TGTGCCAGCAGCTTGGGACAGGGGTTAACCTACGAGCAGTACTTC. Translation: CASSLGQGLTYEQYF. Together with reference TRBV5-4 and TRBJ2-7, the CDR3 gives the full variable domain: ETGVTQSPTHLIKTRGQQVTLRCSSQSGHNTVSWYQQALGQGPQFIFQYYREEENGRGNFPPRFSGLQFPNYSSELNVNALELDDSALYLCASSLGQGLTYEQYFGPGTRLTVT.

The gene calls are TRBV5-4 and TRBJ1-1; a possible D gene is TRBD1 (5 bases). Germline lookup yields CDR1 SGHNT and CDR2 YYREEE (reference sequence). Trimming shortened V by 4 bases and J by 0 bases, and 25 bases separated the two germline ends. This CDR3 contains 19 residues. The CDR3 reads CASSLPTRTDSALNTEAFF. For the CDR3, the DNA is TGTGCCAGCAGCCTACCTACGCGAACCGACAGCGCCTTGAACACTGAAGCTTTCTTT.

This chain joins TRBV21-1 and TRBJ2-7; the table's D call, TRBD2, has no DNA check behind it. TRBV21-1 is flagged as a pseudogene. The CDR3 is 16 residues long. CDR3 in amino acids: CASSKAGQRVPYEQYF. CDR3 DNA: TGTGCCAGCAGCAAAGCGGGTCAGCGAGTTCCCTACGAGCAGTACTTC.

The chain couples TRBV5-4 to TRBJ1-2; 8 nucleotides match TRBD1. The CDR3 loop spans 15 amino acids. Per germline, CDR1 SGHNT and CDR2 YYREEE (reference sequence). Germline trimming cut 1 base from V and 6 bases from J; bases unmatched to any gene: 8. CDR3 sequence: CASSLRTGNYDGYTF. The CDR3 nucleotides read TGTGCCAGCAGCTTGAGGACAGGGAACTATGATGGCTACACCTTC.

CDR3 nucleotide sequence: TGCGCCAGCAGCTCCGAGGGGCGGGAGGGTGATGATGAGCAGTTCTTC. Protein product: CASSSEGREGDDEQFF. This chain links TRBV5-1 with TRBJ2-1, with TRBD2 matching 9 bases. From germline, CDR1 is SGHRS and CDR2 YFSETQ. The CDR3 length is 16 residues. V shed 3 bases and J 8 bases; nucleotides not matched to a gene: 12.

This clone was observed a single time. This chain uses TRBV10-3 with TRBJ1-1, with 9 bases aligning to TRBD1. Trimming cost V 4 bases and J 0 bases; bases outside gene matches: 3. From germline, CDR1 is ENHRY and CDR2 SYGVKD. The length of the CDR3 is 15 residues. The CDR3: CAISGGDRVNTEAFF. In DNA form, the CDR3 reads TGTGCCATCAGTGGAGGGGACAGGGTGAACACTGAAGCTTTCTTT.